The clone carrying this TCR beta chain was picked up a small number of times. Its matching antigen is unknown. Germline V CDR1 and CDR2: SEHNR, FQNEAQ (reference sequence). Unmatched junction bases numbered 10, after V lost 2 bases and J lost 3 bases. This CDR3 has 18 amino acids. With 60 Vbeta and 13 Jbeta primers, the PCR was carried out. In the authors' workflow: Unique TCR beta chains numbered approximately 80 million in a later analysis, with around 10 million shared. The protocol was immunoSEQ multiplex PCR, while the TCRdb copy is restricted to in-frame clones and leaves out a portion. That table furnishes V, J and clone size, whereas the DNA furnished D and trimming. In the table there are around 140,000 clones, 75% of which are singletons. This sample stems from a study of cytomegalovirus exposure and HLA in healthy donors. The study, taken as a whole, reports: Being productive about 87% or about 30% of the time was typical of most TCR beta V segments in an earlier analysis. Follow-up analysis later connected one missense variant in DCLRE1C with trimming of TCR beta V- and J-genes. In a later analysis, common viral pathogens appeared linked to several of the most significant clusters.

The material sequenced was PBMCs. The sequence was obtained from a man in his forties or fifties in good health and CMV-seronegative. The rearrangement uses TRBV7-9 and TRBJ2-1, with 10 bases that match TRBD2. CDR3 coding DNA: TGTGCCAGCAGCTTACCGCCCCGACTAGCGGGCCTCTACAATGAGCAGTTCTTC. It codes for CASSLPPRLAGLYNEQFF.